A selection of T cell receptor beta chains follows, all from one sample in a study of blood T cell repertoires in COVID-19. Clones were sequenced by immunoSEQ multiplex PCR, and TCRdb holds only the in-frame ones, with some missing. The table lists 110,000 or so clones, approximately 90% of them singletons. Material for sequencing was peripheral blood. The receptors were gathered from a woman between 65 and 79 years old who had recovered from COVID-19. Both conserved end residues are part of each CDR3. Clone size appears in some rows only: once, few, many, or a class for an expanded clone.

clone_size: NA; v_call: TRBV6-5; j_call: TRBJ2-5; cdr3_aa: CASSPLSGGKETQYF
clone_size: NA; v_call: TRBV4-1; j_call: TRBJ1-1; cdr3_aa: CASSQVGQGGEAFF
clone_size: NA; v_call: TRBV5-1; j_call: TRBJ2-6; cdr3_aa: CASSPRTLSGANVLTF
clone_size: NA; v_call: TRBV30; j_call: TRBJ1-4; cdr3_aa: CAWRGQKNEKLFF
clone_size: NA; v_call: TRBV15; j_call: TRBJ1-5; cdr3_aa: CATSRGTGNQPQHF
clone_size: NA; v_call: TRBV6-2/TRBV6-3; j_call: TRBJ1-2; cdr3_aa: CASSDRSEGYTF
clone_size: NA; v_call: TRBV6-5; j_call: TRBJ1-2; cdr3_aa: CASSPVPGQPFGYTF
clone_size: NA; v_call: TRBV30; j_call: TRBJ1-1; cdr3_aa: CAWRQGNTEAFF
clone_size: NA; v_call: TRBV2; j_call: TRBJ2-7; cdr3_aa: CASSEVRGYEQYF
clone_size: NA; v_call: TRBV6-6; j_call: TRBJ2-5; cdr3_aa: CASSYAETQYF
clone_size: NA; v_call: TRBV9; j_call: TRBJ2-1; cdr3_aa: CASSVGAGGPFEQFF
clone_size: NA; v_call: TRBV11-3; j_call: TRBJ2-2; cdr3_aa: CASRKTGEELFF
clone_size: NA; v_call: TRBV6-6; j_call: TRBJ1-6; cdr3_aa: CASTRNQGGFGLHF
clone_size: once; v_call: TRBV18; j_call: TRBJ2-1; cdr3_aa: CASSPSGTGGYNEQFF
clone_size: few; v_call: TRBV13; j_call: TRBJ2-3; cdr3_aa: CASSLVGGHLSDTQYF
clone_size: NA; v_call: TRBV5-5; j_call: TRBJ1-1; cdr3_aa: CASSLGPAARAFF
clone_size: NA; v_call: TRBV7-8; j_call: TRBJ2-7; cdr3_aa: CASSLAIFYEQYF
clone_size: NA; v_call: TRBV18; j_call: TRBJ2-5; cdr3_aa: CASSPPSGYQETQYF
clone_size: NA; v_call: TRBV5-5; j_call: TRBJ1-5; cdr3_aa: CASSSGQGSNQPQHF
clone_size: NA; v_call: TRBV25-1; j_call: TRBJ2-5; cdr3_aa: CASSEFVDSGETQYF
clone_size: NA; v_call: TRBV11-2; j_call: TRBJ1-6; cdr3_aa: CASSLDQRLSSYNSPLHF